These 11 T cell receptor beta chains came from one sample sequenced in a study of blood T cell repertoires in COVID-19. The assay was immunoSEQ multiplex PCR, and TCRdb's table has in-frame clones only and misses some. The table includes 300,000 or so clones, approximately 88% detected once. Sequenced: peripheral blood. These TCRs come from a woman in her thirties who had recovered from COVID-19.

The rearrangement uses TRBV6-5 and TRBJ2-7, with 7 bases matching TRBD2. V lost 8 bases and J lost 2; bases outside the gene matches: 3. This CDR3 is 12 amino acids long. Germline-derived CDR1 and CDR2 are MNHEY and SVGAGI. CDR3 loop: CASGRAAYEQYF. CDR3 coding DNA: TGTGCCAGCGGGAGGGCAGCCTACGAGCAGTACTTC.

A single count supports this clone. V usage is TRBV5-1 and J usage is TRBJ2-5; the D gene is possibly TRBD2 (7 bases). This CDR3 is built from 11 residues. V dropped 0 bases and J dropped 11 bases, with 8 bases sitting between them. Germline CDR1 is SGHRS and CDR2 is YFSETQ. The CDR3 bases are TGCGCCAGCAGCTTGGAGGGGGGGCAGTACTTC. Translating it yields CASSLEGGQYF.

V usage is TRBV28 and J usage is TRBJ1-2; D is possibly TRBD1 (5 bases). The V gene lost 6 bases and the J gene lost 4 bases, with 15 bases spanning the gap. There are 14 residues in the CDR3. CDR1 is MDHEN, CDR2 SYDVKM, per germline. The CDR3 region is CASRGTGGGYGYTF. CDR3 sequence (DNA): TGTGCCAGCAGGGGGACGGGGGGTGGCTATGGCTACACCTTC.

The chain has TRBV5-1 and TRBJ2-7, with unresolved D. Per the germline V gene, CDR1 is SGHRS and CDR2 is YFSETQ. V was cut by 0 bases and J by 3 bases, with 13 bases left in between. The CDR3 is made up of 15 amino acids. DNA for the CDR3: TGCGCCAGCAGCTTGGGTTCAGCGTCTATCTACGAGCAGTACTTC. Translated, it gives CASSLGSASIYEQYF. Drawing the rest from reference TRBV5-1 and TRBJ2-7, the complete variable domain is KAGVTQTPRYLIKTRGQQVTLSCSPISGHRSVSWYQQTPGQGLQFLFEYFSETQRNKGNFPGRFSGRQFSNSRSEMNVSTLELGDSALYLCASSLGSASIYEQYFGPGTRLTVT.

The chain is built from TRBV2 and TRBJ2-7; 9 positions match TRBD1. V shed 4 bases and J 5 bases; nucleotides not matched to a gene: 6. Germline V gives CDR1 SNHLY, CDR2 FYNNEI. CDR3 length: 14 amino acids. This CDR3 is CASSVLTGGDEQYF. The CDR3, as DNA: TGTGCCAGCAGTGTTTTGACAGGGGGGGACGAGCAGTACTTC.

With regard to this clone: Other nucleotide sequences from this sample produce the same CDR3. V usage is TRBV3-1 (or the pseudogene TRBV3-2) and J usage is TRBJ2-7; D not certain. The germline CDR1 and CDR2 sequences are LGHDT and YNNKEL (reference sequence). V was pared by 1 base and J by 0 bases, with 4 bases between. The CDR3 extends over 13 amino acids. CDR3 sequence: CASSQVSSYEQYF. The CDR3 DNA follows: TGTGCCAGCAGCCAAGTGAGCTCCTACGAGCAGTACTTC.

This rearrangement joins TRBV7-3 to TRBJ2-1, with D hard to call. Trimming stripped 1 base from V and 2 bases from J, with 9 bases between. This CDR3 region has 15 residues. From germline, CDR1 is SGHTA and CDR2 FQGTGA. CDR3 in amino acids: CASSLSSGPYNEQFF. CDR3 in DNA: TGTGCCAGCAGCTTAAGTTCAGGCCCCTACAATGAGCAGTTCTTC. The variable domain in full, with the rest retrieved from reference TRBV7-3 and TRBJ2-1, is GAGVSQTPSNKVTEKGKYVELRCDPISGHTALYWYRQSLGQGPEFLIYFQGTGAADDSGLPNDRFFAVRPEGSVSTLKIQRTERGDSAVYLCASSLSSGPYNEQFFGPGTRLTVL.

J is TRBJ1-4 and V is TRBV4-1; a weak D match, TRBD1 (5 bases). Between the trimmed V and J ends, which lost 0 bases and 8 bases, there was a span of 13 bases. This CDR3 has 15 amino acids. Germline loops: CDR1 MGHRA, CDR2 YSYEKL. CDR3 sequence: CASSQEQGRWEKLFF. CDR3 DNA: TGCGCCAGCAGCCAAGAGCAGGGAAGATGGGAAAAACTGTTTTTT.

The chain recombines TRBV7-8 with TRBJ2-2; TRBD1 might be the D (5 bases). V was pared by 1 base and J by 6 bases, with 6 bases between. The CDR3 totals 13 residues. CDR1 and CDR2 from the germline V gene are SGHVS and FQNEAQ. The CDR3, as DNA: TGTGCCAGCAGCTTAGTAGGGGCCGGGGAGCTGTTTTTT. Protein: CASSLVGAGELFF. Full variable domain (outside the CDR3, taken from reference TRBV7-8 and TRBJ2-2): GAGVSQSPRYKVAKRGQDVALRCDPISGHVSLFWYQQALGQGPEFLTYFQNEAQLDKSGLPSDRFFAERPEGSVSTLKIQRTQQEDSAVYLCASSLVGAGELFFGEGSRLTVL.

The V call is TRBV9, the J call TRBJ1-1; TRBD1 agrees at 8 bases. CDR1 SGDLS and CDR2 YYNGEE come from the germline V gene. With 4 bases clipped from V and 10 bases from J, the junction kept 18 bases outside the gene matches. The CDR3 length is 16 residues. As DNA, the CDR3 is TGTGCCAGCAGCTCCCGAGGGGGTCAGGGGGCGATGGGAGCTTTCTTT. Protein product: CASSSRGGQGAMGAFF.

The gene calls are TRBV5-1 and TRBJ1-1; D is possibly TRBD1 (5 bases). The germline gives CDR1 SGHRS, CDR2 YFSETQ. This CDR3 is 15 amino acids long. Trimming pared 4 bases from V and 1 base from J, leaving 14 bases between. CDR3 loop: CASSPALGENTEAFF. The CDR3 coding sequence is TGCGCCAGCAGCCCGGCATTAGGGGAGAACACTGAAGCTTTCTTT. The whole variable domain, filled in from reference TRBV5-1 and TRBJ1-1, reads KAGVTQTPRYLIKTRGQQVTLSCSPISGHRSVSWYQQTPGQGLQFLFEYFSETQRNKGNFPGRFSGRQFSNSRSEMNVSTLELGDSALYLCASSPALGENTEAFFGQGTRLTVV.